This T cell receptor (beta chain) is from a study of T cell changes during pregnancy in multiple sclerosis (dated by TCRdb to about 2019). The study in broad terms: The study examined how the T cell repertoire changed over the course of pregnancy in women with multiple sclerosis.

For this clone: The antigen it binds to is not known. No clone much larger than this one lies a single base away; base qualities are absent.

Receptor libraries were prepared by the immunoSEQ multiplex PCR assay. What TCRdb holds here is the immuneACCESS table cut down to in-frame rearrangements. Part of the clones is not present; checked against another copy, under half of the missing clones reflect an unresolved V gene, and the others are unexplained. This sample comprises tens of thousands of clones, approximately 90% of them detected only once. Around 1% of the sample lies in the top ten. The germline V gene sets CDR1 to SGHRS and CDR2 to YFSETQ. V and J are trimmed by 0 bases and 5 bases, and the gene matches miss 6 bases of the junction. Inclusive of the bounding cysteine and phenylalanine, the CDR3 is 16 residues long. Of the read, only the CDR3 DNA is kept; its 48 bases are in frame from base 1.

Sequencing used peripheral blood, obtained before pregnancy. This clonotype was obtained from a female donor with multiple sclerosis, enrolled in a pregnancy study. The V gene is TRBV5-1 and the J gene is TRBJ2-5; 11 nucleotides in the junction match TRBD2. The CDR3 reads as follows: CASSLGLAGGRETQYF. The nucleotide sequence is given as TGCGCCAGCAGCTTGGGCCTAGCGGGAGGCCGCGAGACCCAGTACTTC.